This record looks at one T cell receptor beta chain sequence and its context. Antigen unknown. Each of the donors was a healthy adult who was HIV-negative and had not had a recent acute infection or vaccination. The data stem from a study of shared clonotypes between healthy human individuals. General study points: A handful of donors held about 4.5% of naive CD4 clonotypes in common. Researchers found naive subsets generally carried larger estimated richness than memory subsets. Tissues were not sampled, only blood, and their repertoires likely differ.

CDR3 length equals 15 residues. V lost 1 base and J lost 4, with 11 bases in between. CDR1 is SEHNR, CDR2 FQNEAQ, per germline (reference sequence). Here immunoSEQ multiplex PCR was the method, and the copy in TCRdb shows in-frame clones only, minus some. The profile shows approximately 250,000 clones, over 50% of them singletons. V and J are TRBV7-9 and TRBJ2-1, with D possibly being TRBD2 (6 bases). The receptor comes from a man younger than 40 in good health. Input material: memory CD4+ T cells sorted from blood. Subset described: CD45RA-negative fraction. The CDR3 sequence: CASSLEVGTYNEQFF. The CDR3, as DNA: TGTGCCAGCAGCTTAGAGGTTGGGACTTACAATGAGCAGTTCTTC.